This is a list of T cell receptor beta chains from one sample in a study of blood T cells in healthy people across ages. TCRdb processed the 5' RACE reads anew with MiXCR; each CDR3 protein has one entry. Of fewer than 900,000 distinct CDR3 sequences in the sample, about half were seen once. Sequenced: blood. The receptors shown here come from a woman in her sixties in good health. CDR3s include the opening cysteine and the closing phenylalanine or tryptophan. Fields, in order: D gene, J gene, V gene, clone size, CDR3 DNA, CDR3 protein. A D gene is named only where the DNA matches it firmly. Some rows have no size entry. The others give once, few or many, or a class for an expanded clone.

D gene: -
J gene: TRBJ1-1
V gene: TRBV6-4
clone size: -
CDR3 DNA: TGTGCCAGCCAAGGTCCTAACACTGAAGCTTTCTTT
CDR3 protein: CASQGPNTEAFF

D gene: -
J gene: TRBJ2-3
V gene: TRBV4-2
clone size: few
CDR3 DNA: TGTGCCAGCAGCCAAGATAGGAGCACAGATACGCAGTATTTT
CDR3 protein: CASSQDRSTDTQYF

D gene: TRBD1
J gene: TRBJ2-5
V gene: TRBV12-3/TRBV12-4
clone size: -
CDR3 DNA: TGTGCCAGCAGTTTAGGGGGACAGGGCCCCCAAGAGACCCAGTACTTC
CDR3 protein: CASSLGGQGPQETQYF

D gene: -
J gene: TRBJ2-6
V gene: TRBV25-1
clone size: -
CDR3 DNA: TGTGCCAGCAGTGAAGAGGGGAAGGGACCTGGGGCCAACGTCCTGACTTTC
CDR3 protein: CASSEEGKGPGANVLTF

D gene: TRBD2
J gene: TRBJ2-7
V gene: TRBV9
clone size: -
CDR3 DNA: TGTGCCAGCAGCGCGATAGCGGGACAATCCTACGAGCAGTACTTC
CDR3 protein: CASSAIAGQSYEQYF

D gene: TRBD1
J gene: TRBJ2-7
V gene: TRBV6-1
clone size: -
CDR3 DNA: TGTGCCAGCAGTGAGCGACAGGGAACCCTCGGCGAGCAGTACTTC
CDR3 protein: CASSERQGTLGEQYF

D gene: TRBD2
J gene: TRBJ2-2
V gene: TRBV28
clone size: once
CDR3 DNA: TGTGCCAGCAGTGCGCCTAGCTTACTAGCGGCGAACACCGGGGAGCTGTTTTTT
CDR3 protein: CASSAPSLLAANTGELFF

D gene: -
J gene: TRBJ2-1
V gene: TRBV5-1
clone size: many
CDR3 DNA: TGCGCCAGCAGTTTGGTACCCCCAGCGACACACAATGAGCAGTTCTTC
CDR3 protein: CASSLVPPATHNEQFF

D gene: -
J gene: TRBJ2-5
V gene: TRBV9
clone size: -
CDR3 DNA: TGTGCCAGCAGCGTAGGTATAGGACAGAACCAAGAGACCCAGTACTTC
CDR3 protein: CASSVGIGQNQETQYF

D gene: -
J gene: TRBJ2-5
V gene: TRBV11-1
clone size: -
CDR3 DNA: TGTGCCAGCAGCTTAGGGGAACGCAGGGCGGGAGAGACCCAGTACTTC
CDR3 protein: CASSLGERRAGETQYF

D gene: -
J gene: TRBJ2-1
V gene: TRBV20-1
clone size: -
CDR3 DNA: TGCAGTGCAATCTCCGGGACACTCTCCTACAATGAGCAGTTCTTC
CDR3 protein: CSAISGTLSYNEQFF

D gene: TRBD1
J gene: TRBJ2-7
V gene: TRBV20-1
clone size: few
CDR3 DNA: TGCAGTGCTAGAGTGCGGACAGGGTACGAGCAGTACTTC
CDR3 protein: CSARVRTGYEQYF

D gene: -
J gene: TRBJ2-6
V gene: TRBV29-1
clone size: -
CDR3 DNA: TGCAGCGTTGATCCCACTAACTCTGGGGCCAACGTCCTGACTTTC
CDR3 protein: CSVDPTNSGANVLTF

D gene: TRBD2
J gene: TRBJ2-7
V gene: TRBV20-1
clone size: many
CDR3 DNA: TGCAGTGCTAGAGTTCCCAAGCAGGGTTCGTTCCGGCTAGCGGTCTCCTACGAGCAGTACTTC
CDR3 protein: CSARVPKQGSFRLAVSYEQYF

D gene: -
J gene: TRBJ1-2
V gene: TRBV5-1
clone size: -
CDR3 DNA: TGCGCCAGCAGCTACGACAGGACCTATGGCTACACCTTC
CDR3 protein: CASSYDRTYGYTF

D gene: TRBD2
J gene: TRBJ2-1
V gene: TRBV5-1
clone size: -
CDR3 DNA: TGCGCCAGCAGCAGGAGGACTAGCGGGAGTATGAATGAGCAGTTCTTC
CDR3 protein: CASSRRTSGSMNEQFF

D gene: TRBD1
J gene: TRBJ2-5
V gene: TRBV12-3/TRBV12-4
clone size: few
CDR3 DNA: TGTGCCAGCAGCCCGGGACAGGGGGTAACGGAGACCCAGTACTTC
CDR3 protein: CASSPGQGVTETQYF

D gene: -
J gene: TRBJ1-6
V gene: TRBV7-9
clone size: many
CDR3 DNA: TGTGCCAGCAGCTTGGAGGGGAACGATTCACCCCTCCACTTT
CDR3 protein: CASSLEGNDSPLHF

D gene: -
J gene: TRBJ2-1
V gene: TRBV21-1
clone size: -
CDR3 DNA: TGTGCCAGCAGTACTAGCGGGGCGGGGAGCTCCTACAATGAGCAGTTCTTC
CDR3 protein: CASSTSGAGSSYNEQFF

D gene: -
J gene: TRBJ2-2
V gene: TRBV2
clone size: -
CDR3 DNA: TGTGCCAGCAGTGACTGGGGGAGGAACACCGGGGAGCTGTTTTTT
CDR3 protein: CASSDWGRNTGELFF

D gene: -
J gene: TRBJ1-5
V gene: TRBV6-6
clone size: few
CDR3 DNA: TGTGCCAGCAGTACCCCCGATACAGGGTATGGGAATCAGCCCCAGCATTTT
CDR3 protein: CASSTPDTGYGNQPQHF

D gene: -
J gene: TRBJ2-2
V gene: TRBV28
clone size: -
CDR3 DNA: TGTGCCAGCAGTCCCTCTCGCGGGGTACGTGGGGTCACCGGGGAGCTGTTTTTT
CDR3 protein: CASSPSRGVRGVTGELFF

D gene: TRBD2
J gene: TRBJ2-3
V gene: TRBV27
clone size: once
CDR3 DNA: TGTGCCAGCAGTGCCGATAGCGGGAGGGCCCCGCAGTATTTT
CDR3 protein: CASSADSGRAPQYF

D gene: -
J gene: TRBJ1-2
V gene: TRBV12-3/TRBV12-4
clone size: -
CDR3 DNA: TGTGCCAGTCAAGTCAGGGGCTATGGCTACACCTTC
CDR3 protein: CASQVRGYGYTF

D gene: TRBD2
J gene: TRBJ2-7
V gene: TRBV4-2
clone size: -
CDR3 DNA: TGTGCCAGCAGCCAGAGGACTAGCGGAGGCTCCTACGAGCAGTACTTC
CDR3 protein: CASSQRTSGGSYEQYF

D gene: -
J gene: TRBJ2-7
V gene: TRBV6-6
clone size: -
CDR3 DNA: TGTGCCAGCAGCTTTTACCAGGAGGGACGGGACGAGCAGTACTTC
CDR3 protein: CASSFYQEGRDEQYF

D gene: -
J gene: TRBJ2-3
V gene: TRBV11-3
clone size: -
CDR3 DNA: TGTGCCAGCAGCCCCCTCTTCACAGATACGCAGTATTTT
CDR3 protein: CASSPLFTDTQYF

D gene: -
J gene: TRBJ1-2
V gene: TRBV2
clone size: -
CDR3 DNA: TGTGCCAGCAACCCCCAAATGGGGCAGAACTATGGCTACACCTTC
CDR3 protein: CASNPQMGQNYGYTF

D gene: TRBD2
J gene: TRBJ2-1
V gene: TRBV28
clone size: few
CDR3 DNA: TGTGCCAGCAGTTTATTATCTAGCGGGAGGGCCAATGAGCAGTTCTTC
CDR3 protein: CASSLLSSGRANEQFF

D gene: TRBD1
J gene: TRBJ2-5
V gene: TRBV20-1
clone size: few
CDR3 DNA: TGCAGTGTCCGGCCCTTGGACAGGAAGGAGACCCAGTACTTC
CDR3 protein: CSVRPLDRKETQYF

D gene: TRBD1
J gene: TRBJ2-3
V gene: TRBV7-8
clone size: -
CDR3 DNA: TGTGCCAGCAGATCCACGGACAGGACGCAGTATTTT
CDR3 protein: CASRSTDRTQYF

D gene: -
J gene: TRBJ2-5
V gene: TRBV28
clone size: many
CDR3 DNA: TGTGCCAGCAGTCGCAGAGAGACCCAGTACTTC
CDR3 protein: CASSRRETQYF